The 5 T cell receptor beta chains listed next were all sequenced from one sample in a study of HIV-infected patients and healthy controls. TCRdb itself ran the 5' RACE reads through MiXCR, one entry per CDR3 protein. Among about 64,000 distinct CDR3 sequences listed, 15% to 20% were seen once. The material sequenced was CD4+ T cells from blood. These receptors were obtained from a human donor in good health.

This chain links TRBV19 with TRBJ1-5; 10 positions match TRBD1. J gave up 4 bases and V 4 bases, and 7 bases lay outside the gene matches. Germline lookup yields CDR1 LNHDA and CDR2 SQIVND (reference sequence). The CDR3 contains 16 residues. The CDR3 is CASSTARDRGNQPQHF. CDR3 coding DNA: TGTGCCAGTAGTACAGCCCGGGACAGGGGAAATCAGCCCCAGCATTTT.

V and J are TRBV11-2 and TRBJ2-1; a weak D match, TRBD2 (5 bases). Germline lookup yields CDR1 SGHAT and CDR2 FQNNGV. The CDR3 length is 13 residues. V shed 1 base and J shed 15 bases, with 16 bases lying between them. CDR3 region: CASSLGSSWGRFF. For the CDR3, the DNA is TGTGCCAGCAGCTTAGGGTCTAGCTGGGGTCGGTTCTTC. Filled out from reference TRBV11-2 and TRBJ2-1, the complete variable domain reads EAGVAQSPRYKIIEKRQSVAFWCNPISGHATLYWYQQILGQGPKLLIQFQNNGVVDDSQLPKDRFSAERLKGVDSTLKIQPAKLEDSAVYLCASSLGSSWGRFFGPGTRLTVL.

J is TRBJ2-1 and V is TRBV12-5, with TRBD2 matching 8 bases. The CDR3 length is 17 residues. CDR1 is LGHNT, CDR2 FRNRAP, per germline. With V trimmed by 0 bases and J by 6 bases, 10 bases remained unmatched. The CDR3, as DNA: TGTGCTAGTGGTTTGGTACTCAACGGGAGGGCCCCCAATGAGCAGTTCTTC. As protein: CASGLVLNGRAPNEQFF.

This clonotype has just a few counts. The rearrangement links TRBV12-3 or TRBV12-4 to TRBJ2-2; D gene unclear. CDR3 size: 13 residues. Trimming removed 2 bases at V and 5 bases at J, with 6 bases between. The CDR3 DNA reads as TGTGCCAGCAGTTTATCTAGGACCGGGGAGCTGTTTTTT. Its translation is CASSLSRTGELFF.

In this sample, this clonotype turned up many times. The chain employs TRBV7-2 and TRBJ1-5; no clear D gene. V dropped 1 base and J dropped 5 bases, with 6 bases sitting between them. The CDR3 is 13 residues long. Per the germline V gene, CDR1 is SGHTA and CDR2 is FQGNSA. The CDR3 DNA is TGTGCCAGCAGCTTAGAAAGGGATCAGCCCCAGCATTTT. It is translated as CASSLERDQPQHF.